Reported below is one TCR beta chain. Its matching antigen is unknown. This entry comes from a study of T cell clonotyping in hematopoietic cell transplantation. Whole-study results and caveats: Pathologically expanded recipient clonotypes increased progressively from day 30 to day 180 as diversity fell.

Recipients were bled about 28 days pretransplant and at posttransplant days 30, 100, 180. The CDR3 runs to 14 residues. The ends were cut back, 5 bases at V and 4 bases at J, with 14 bases in the middle. Germline V gene sequence: CDR1 SGDLS, CDR2 YYNGEE. The protocol was immunoSEQ multiplex PCR, while the TCRdb copy is restricted to in-frame clones and leaves out a portion. The table lists under 10,000 clones, roughly nine tenths of them singletons. The input for sequencing was PBMCs, taken 180 days after allogeneic stem cell transplant. The chain combines TRBV9 with TRBJ2-3; D is ambiguous. The receptor comes from a human patient who had an allogeneic stem cell transplant, so the T cells may come from the graft donor. The donor label of this sample is uncertain. Some clones in this sample may be carry-over from other donors' samples. The CDR3, as DNA: TGTGCCAGCAGTGGTACCCAAAACGCAGATACGCAGTATTTT. It yields the protein CASSGTQNADTQYF.